The TCR beta chain under discussion was sequenced for a study of regulatory T cells in long-lasting Graves disease. Regarding time point: persistent/refractory GD, antithyroid drugs over 5 years with positive TRAb. RNA extracted from PBMCs served as the sequencing template. Researchers made TCR beta libraries by using iRepertoire HTBI primers and running Arm-PCR on CDR3 regions. A single record per CDR3 protein comes from TCRdb applying MiXCR to the multiplex PCR reads. The sample shows more than 650,000 distinct CDR3 sequences, 25% to 35% of them seen only once. Study results and caveats: Favoring TRBV28, TRBJ1-2 and TRBJ2-5 was a feature seen in persistent disease.

Trimming took off 0 bases at V and 8 bases at J, with 16 bases between the two ends. Germline V gene sequence: CDR1 MNHEY, CDR2 SVGAGI. CDR3 size: 15 residues. This clonotype was seen a handful of times. Antigen unknown. Sequencing used peripheral blood mononuclear cells (PBMCs), obtained when the disease was refractory, from a patient treated with antithyroid drugs. V and J are TRBV6-5 and TRBJ1-2, with D possibly matching TRBD1 (6 bases). The receptor comes from a female donor with Graves disease. In DNA form, the CDR3 reads TGTGCCAGCAGTTACTCCATGGGGACAAGCAGAGGCTACACCTTC. It is translated as CASSYSMGTSRGYTF.